This T cell receptor beta chain was recovered during a study of beta chain features in type 1 diabetes. CDR3 length: 14 amino acids. With 5 bases clipped from V and 1 base from J, the junction kept 4 bases outside the gene matches. Germline CDR1 and CDR2: LGHNT and FRNRAP. Of the isolated RNA, all was reverse transcribed, and so the sequenced material was expressed TCRB transcripts. Assay: immunoSEQ multiplex PCR; the TCRdb copy retains only in-frame clones and omits some. The data show approximately 280,000 clones, roughly 15% seen once. This clone was observed a handful of times. Its antigen is currently unknown. The authors took one heparinised blood draw, averaging approximately 120 mL, from each donor. General study findings and limits: Overrepresentation of cells with high TCR expression could result from cDNA sequencing. Moderately but significantly shorter TCRB CDR3s were found in Type 1 diabetes patients in all four CD4+ subsets. Sampled from patients, naive, central memory and Treg TCRB repertoires appeared more similar than those sampled from healthy donors.

Sequences were obtained from naive CD4+ T cells from blood. The TCR sequence derives from a man in his late teens or twenties with type 1 diabetes. The chain has TRBV12-5 and TRBJ2-5, with 7 bases matching TRBD2. The DNA for the CDR3 is TGTGCTAGTGGTCCTGGGGGGGGCCAAGAGACCCAGTACTTC. This translates into CASGPGGGQETQYF.